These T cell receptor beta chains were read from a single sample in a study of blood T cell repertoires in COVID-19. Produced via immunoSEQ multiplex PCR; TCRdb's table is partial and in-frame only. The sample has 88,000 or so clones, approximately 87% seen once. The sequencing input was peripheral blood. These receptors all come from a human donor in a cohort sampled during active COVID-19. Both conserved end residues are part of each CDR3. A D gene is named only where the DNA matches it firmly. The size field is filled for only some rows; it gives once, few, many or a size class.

CASSLGATTNEKLFF TGCGCCAGCAGCTTAGGGGCAACAACTAATGAAAAACTGTTTTTT TRBJ1-4 TRBV5-1 - -
CASNLLAGGTDTQYF TGTGCCAGCAACTTACTAGCGGGAGGAACAGATACGCAGTATTTT TRBJ2-3 TRBV2 - TRBD2
CASSSVGPYEQYF TGTGCCAGCAGCTCCGTCGGTCCCTACGAGCAGTACTTC TRBJ2-7 TRBV7-2 - -
CASSLTSGEGNEQFF TGTGCCAGCAGCTTAACTAGCGGGGAAGGTAATGAGCAGTTCTTC TRBJ2-1 TRBV7-3 - TRBD2
CASDAGGGALNEQFF TGTGCCAGCGACGCGGGCGGGGGGGCGCTTAATGAGCAGTTCTTC TRBJ2-1 TRBV19 - TRBD2
CATSGGHAGSYNSPLHF TGTGCCACCAGTGGGGGGCATGCAGGCTCCTATAATTCACCCCTCCACTTT TRBJ1-6 TRBV24-1 - -
CASSSQPRGPGEQYF TGCGCCAGCAGCTCACAACCTAGGGGGCCGGGGGAGCAGTACTTC TRBJ2-7 TRBV5-1 - TRBD1
CASSLLRDTQYF TGTGCCAGCAGTTTATTGAGAGATACGCAGTATTTT TRBJ2-3 TRBV28 - -
CAISGAQDNSPLHF TGTGCCATCAGTGGGGCACAAGACAATTCACCCCTCCACTTT TRBJ1-6 TRBV10-3 once -
CASSIGMGGPSSYEQYF TGTGCCAGTAGTATCGGGATGGGGGGGCCCAGCTCCTACGAGCAGTACTTC TRBJ2-7 TRBV19 once -
CASSLDQGSQYF TGTGCCAGCAGCTTAGACCAGGGGTCCCAGTACTTC TRBJ2-5 TRBV7-9 - -
CASSEGYSGSISGANVLTF TGTGCCAGCAGTGAAGGTTATAGCGGGAGTATCTCTGGGGCCAACGTCCTGACTTTC TRBJ2-6 TRBV2 - TRBD2
CASSQPGNDGYTF TGTGCCAGCAGCCAGCCAGGGAATGACGGCTACACCTTC TRBJ1-2 TRBV28 - -
CASGTFTGGVGNEQFF TGTGCCAGTGGAACGTTTACAGGGGGCGTCGGCAATGAGCAGTTCTTC TRBJ2-1 TRBV19 - TRBD1
CAIRTGELGYTF TGTGCCATTCGGACAGGGGAACTTGGCTACACCTTC TRBJ1-2 TRBV24-1 once TRBD1
CASSIKTGVNTEAFF TGTGCCAGTAGTATAAAAACAGGGGTGAACACTGAAGCTTTCTTT TRBJ1-1 TRBV19 - TRBD1
CASSRQVNQPQHF TGTGCCAGCAGCCGGCAGGTCAATCAGCCCCAGCATTTT TRBJ1-5 TRBV3-1/TRBV3-2 - -
CASSFPGLVLQETQYF TGTGCCAGCAGCTTCCCGGGACTAGTGCTTCAAGAGACCCAGTACTTC TRBJ2-5 TRBV7-9 - TRBD2
CASSPNRQGRNEKLFF TGTGCCAGCAGCCCTAATCGACAGGGACGTAATGAAAAACTGTTTTTT TRBJ1-4 TRBV7-2 - TRBD1
CASSLNNMGGYEQYF TGTGCCAGCAGCTTGAATAACATGGGAGGGTACGAGCAGTACTTC TRBJ2-7 TRBV7-6 - TRBD2
CASSLRLNTEAFF TGTGCCAGCAGCTTACGGTTAAACACTGAAGCTTTCTTT TRBJ1-1 TRBV7-9 few -
CASSLGGQGLSEQYF TGCGCCAGCAGCTTGGGAGGACAGGGGTTGAGCGAGCAGTACTTC TRBJ2-7 TRBV5-1 - TRBD1
CASSLRVGSIYQPQHF TGTGCCAGCAGCTTACGTGTGGGCTCAATATATCAGCCCCAGCATTTT TRBJ1-5 TRBV7-2 - -
CASSQDMTSWYNEQFF TGTGCCAGCAGCCAAGATATGACTAGCTGGTACAATGAGCAGTTCTTC TRBJ2-1 TRBV4-2 - TRBD2
CSVQKGSNNEQFF TGCAGCGTCCAAAAGGGGTCTAACAATGAGCAGTTCTTC TRBJ2-1 TRBV29-1 - -
CASSQAGQGANEKLFF TGTGCCAGCAGCCAAGCTGGGCAGGGCGCGAATGAAAAACTGTTTTTT TRBJ1-4 TRBV3-1/TRBV3-2 - -
CASRTGVDGYTF TGTGCCAGCCGGACAGGGGTAGATGGCTACACCTTC TRBJ1-2 TRBV6-5 - TRBD1
CASSLTESNQPQHF TGTGCCAGCAGTCTGACAGAGAGCAATCAGCCCCAGCATTTT TRBJ1-5 TRBV7-2 - -
CASSPGLGQFF TGTGCCAGCAGTCCAGGGTTGGGGCAGTTCTTC TRBJ2-1 TRBV28 many -
CASSPPGLAGNEQYF TGTGCCAGCTCACCACCCGGACTAGCGGGGAATGAGCAGTACTTC TRBJ2-7 TRBV18 - TRBD2
CASSTQGAGQPQHF TGTGCCAGTAGTACCCAGGGGGCTGGGCAGCCCCAGCATTTT TRBJ1-5 TRBV19 - TRBD1
CASSYSDSFDYGYTF TGTGCCAGCAGTTACTCTGACAGTTTCGATTATGGCTACACCTTC TRBJ1-2 TRBV6-2/TRBV6-3 - -
CASSQVRNEQFF TGTGCCAGCAGCCAGGTGCGGAATGAGCAGTTCTTC TRBJ2-1 TRBV3-1/TRBV3-2 few -
CASSDISRGDVRETQYF TGTGCCAGCAGTGACATCTCCAGGGGGGACGTAAGGGAGACCCAGTACTTC TRBJ2-5 TRBV6-1 - -
CASSFKTSGVFYEQFF TGTGCCAGCAGCTTTAAGACTAGCGGGGTTTTCTATGAGCAGTTCTTC TRBJ2-1 TRBV7-2 - TRBD2
CASSLYGPGQMETQYF TGCGCCAGCAGCCTATACGGCCCGGGACAGATGGAGACCCAGTACTTC TRBJ2-5 TRBV4-3 - TRBD1
CASSFPGVAGNTIYF TGTGCCAGCAGTTTCCCAGGGGTAGCTGGAAACACCATATATTTT TRBJ1-3 TRBV28 few -
CASSIRQGAYEQYF TGTGCCAGCAGCATCCGACAGGGAGCCTACGAGCAGTACTTC TRBJ2-7 TRBV27 - TRBD1
CASSLDIDTEAFF TGTGCCAGCAGTTTGGACATTGACACTGAAGCTTTCTTT TRBJ1-1 TRBV12-3/TRBV12-4 - -
CASSWQGVRETQYF TGTGCCAGCAGTTGGCAGGGGGTCCGAGAGACCCAGTACTTC TRBJ2-5 TRBV28 - TRBD1
CASSQAGANVLTF TGTGCCAGCAGCCAGGCGGGGGCCAACGTCCTGACTTTC TRBJ2-6 TRBV5-4 - -
CASSYEGTGANVLTF TGTGCCAGCAGTTACGAGGGTACCGGGGCCAACGTCCTGACTTTC TRBJ2-6 TRBV6-6 - -
CASRLDSSNQPQHF TGTGCCAGCAGACTTGACAGTAGCAATCAGCCCCAGCATTTT TRBJ1-5 TRBV7-2 - -
CASSAGGFPGELFF TGTGCCAGCAGCGCGGGTGGTTTCCCCGGGGAGCTGTTTTTT TRBJ2-2 TRBV7-3 - -
CASSAPPGQPQHF TGTGCCAGTAGTGCCCCTCCAGGGCAGCCCCAGCATTTT TRBJ1-5 TRBV19 once -
CASSLTIANTGELFF TGTGCCAGTAGCTTGACTATCGCGAACACCGGGGAGCTGTTTTTT TRBJ2-2 TRBV19 - -
CASSPWGQRGKETQYF TGTGCCAGCAGCCCCTGGGGGCAGCGTGGGAAAGAGACCCAGTACTTC TRBJ2-5 TRBV11-2 - -
CASSRDLENREQYF TGTGCCAGCAGCCGCGACTTGGAAAATAGGGAGCAGTACTTC TRBJ2-7 TRBV5-4 - -